This entry is about one T cell receptor beta chain. The data were obtained in a study of blood T cells in healthy people across ages. CDR1 LNHNV and CDR2 YYDKDF come from the germline V gene (reference sequence). V dropped 6 bases and J dropped 0 bases, with 11 bases sitting between them. This CDR3 has 14 residues. Combining a sample-barcoded 5' primer with a J-beta primer mix, a second PCR ran for roughly 7 to 11 cycles. Carrying 12 random nucleotides, a template-switch adaptor labeled each individual cDNA molecule. TCRdb re-called the 5' RACE reads through MiXCR, storing one row per CDR3 protein. The sample lists about 1 million distinct CDR3 sequences; 40% to 55% were seen once.

The specimen sequenced was blood. The chain uses TRBV15 and TRBJ2-5; a weak D match, TRBD2 (5 bases). The TCR comes from a woman aged 55-69 years in good health. CDR3 loop: CATSGGRNQETQYF. The CDR3 DNA reads TGTGCCACCAGTGGAGGACGGAACCAAGAGACCCAGTACTTC.